The next 23 T cell receptor beta chains were all read from a single sample in a study of shared clonotypes between healthy human individuals. Assay: immunoSEQ multiplex PCR; the TCRdb copy retains only in-frame clones and omits some. This repertoire shows some 2,100,000 clones, 90% to 97% found once; its top ten account for around 0.13%. The sequencing input was naive CD4+ T cells sorted from blood. Indicated subset: CD45RA+ positively selected. The receptors originated from a man between 18 and 35 years old in good health.

The gene calls are TRBV2 and TRBJ2-6; 12 bases are shared with TRBD1. J lost 3 bases, V lost 1 base, and 7 bases had no gene match. The CDR3 covers 19 residues. CDR1 is SNHLY, CDR2 FYNNEI, per germline. In DNA form, the CDR3 reads TGTGCCAGCAGTGAAGAGGGACAGGGGGCGCCGTTTGGGGCCAACGTCCTGACTTTC. It specifies CASSEEGQGAPFGANVLTF.

This sequence joins TRBV2 and TRBJ2-2; a possible D gene is TRBD2 (6 bases). Per the germline V gene, CDR1 is SNHLY and CDR2 is FYNNEI. The germline V and J ends were trimmed by 4 bases and 6 bases, with 27 bases remaining between them. The CDR3 loop spans 19 amino acids. The CDR3 reads CASSANRGSGPFGAGELFF. The CDR3 coding sequence is TGTGCCAGCAGTGCAAATAGGGGTAGCGGTCCCTTTGGGGCCGGGGAGCTGTTTTTT.

The chain links TRBV9 to TRBJ1-5; 7 bases are a match to TRBD1. This CDR3 region has 15 residues. Germline CDR1 is SGDLS and CDR2 is YYNGEE. After removal of 1 base from V and 4 bases from J, the junction contained 5 bases not matched to a gene. Here the CDR3 DNA reads TGTGCCAGCAGCGTATGGGACAGCTTTAATCAGCCCCAGCATTTT. Protein product: CASSVWDSFNQPQHF.

The chain joins TRBV27 to TRBJ2-7, with a tentative D call TRBD2 (6 bases). V was shortened by 2 bases and J by 0 bases, with 14 bases between the two germline ends. This CDR3 has 16 amino acids. Germline V gives CDR1 MNHEY, CDR2 SMNVEV (reference sequence). The CDR3 region has the DNA TGTGCCAGCAGTTTAAATTCTCCGGAGGGCTCCTACGAGCAGTACTTC. Amino acid sequence: CASSLNSPEGSYEQYF.

The chain couples TRBV5-1 to TRBJ2-1, with unresolved D. The germline V gene encodes CDR1 SGHRS and CDR2 YFSETQ. There are 17 residues in the CDR3. V lost 0 bases and J lost 7, with 20 bases in between. CDR3 nucleotides: TGCGCCAGCAGCTTGGCCCGAGGCGGCGCCACGGGTAATGAGCAGTTCTTC. Translating it yields CASSLARGGATGNEQFF.

This chain links TRBV7-2 with TRBJ1-1, with D uncertain. Germline CDR1 reads SGHTA; CDR2 reads FQGNSA. The length of the CDR3 is 14 residues. With 3 bases removed from V and 3 bases from J, the gap between germline ends came to 11 bases. The CDR3 sequence: CASSFALFDTEAFF. CDR3 nucleotides: TGTGCCAGCAGCTTCGCCCTCTTCGACACTGAAGCTTTCTTT.

This clone was recorded only once. The V and J genes are TRBV10-3 and TRBJ2-1, with D uncertain. V shed 4 bases and J shed 7 bases, with 11 bases lying between them. This CDR3 is built from 13 residues. Looked up from germline, CDR1 is ENHRY and CDR2 is SYGVKD. The CDR3 reads CAISGASRNEQFF. The DNA of the CDR3 is TGTGCCATCAGTGGGGCTAGTAGGAATGAGCAGTTCTTC.

The chain carries TRBV25-1 and TRBJ2-3; D is unclear. This CDR3 has 16 amino acids. Germline V CDR1 and CDR2: MGHDK, SYGVNS. Between the trimmed V and J ends, which lost 2 bases and 1 base, there was a span of 13 bases. The CDR3 DNA sequence: TGTGCCAGCAGTGAAGGGCTCGGAGAGGGCACAGATACGCAGTATTTT. Its protein is CASSEGLGEGTDTQYF.

CDR3 protein: CASSLTGTGGAREEKLFF. In nucleotides, the CDR3 is TGTGCCAGCAGCTTGACCGGGACAGGGGGCGCGAGGGAAGAAAAACTGTTTTTT. This chain uses TRBV11-2 with TRBJ1-4, with TRBD1 matching 12 bases. Germline lookup yields CDR1 SGHAT and CDR2 FQNNGV. V lost 3 bases and J lost 8; bases outside the gene matches: 13. The CDR3 length is 18 residues.

The chain has TRBV6-1 and TRBJ1-4, with TRBD1 matching 7 bases. This CDR3 comprises 14 residues. Germline lookup yields CDR1 MNHNS and CDR2 SASEGT. V lost 3 bases, J lost 8 bases, and 6 bases stayed unmatched. Here the CDR3 reads CASSENRGTEKLFF. CDR3 in DNA: TGTGCCAGCAGTGAGAACAGGGGAACCGAAAAACTGTTTTTT.

As concerns this clone: Other DNA sequences in the sample encode the same CDR3. J is TRBJ2-5 and V is TRBV7-2; 7 bases agree with TRBD2. The CDR3 has 13 amino acids. Trimming cost V 1 base and J 5 bases; bases outside gene matches: 1. Looked up from germline, CDR1 is SGHTA and CDR2 is FQGNSA. As DNA, the CDR3 is TGTGCCAGCAGCTTAGAACTAGCGGAGACCCAGTACTTC. This sequence encodes CASSLELAETQYF.

The CDR3 spells CASRSRGQGAFTDTQYF. The CDR3 DNA follows: TGTGCCAGCAGATCACGTGGACAGGGGGCCTTCACAGATACGCAGTATTTT. The gene calls are TRBV2 and TRBJ2-3; 11 positions match TRBD1. Per germline, CDR1 SNHLY and CDR2 FYNNEI. The CDR3 covers 17 residues. The V and J ends lost 6 bases and 2 bases, in that order; junction bases with no gene match: 10. Based on the CDR3 plus reference TRBV2 and TRBJ2-3, the full variable domain is EPEVTQTPSHQVTQMGQEVILRCVPISNHLYFYWYRQILGQKVEFLVSFYNNEISEKSEIFDDQFSVERPDGSNFTLKIRSTKLEDSAMYFCASRSRGQGAFTDTQYFGPGTRLTVL.

The count of this clone is one. The chain has TRBV5-1 and TRBJ2-3, with D hard to call. Trimming stripped 1 base from V and 4 bases from J, with 7 bases between. The CDR3 sequence is 13 residues long. Germline CDR1 is SGHRS and CDR2 is YFSETQ. This CDR3 is CASSLYYSDTQYF. In nucleotides, the CDR3 is TGCGCCAGCAGCTTGTACTACTCAGATACGCAGTATTTT.

In nucleotides, the CDR3 is TGCGCCAGCAGCTTGGTTCCGCCTAATGAGCAGTTCTTC. Translation gives CASSLVPPNEQFF. The J gene is TRBJ2-1, the V gene TRBV5-1; D gene uncertain. Trimming took 0 bases from V and 7 from J, leaving 8 bases between them. The CDR3 has 13 amino acids. Per germline, CDR1 SGHRS and CDR2 YFSETQ.

For this clone: Other DNA sequences in the sample encode the same CDR3. This chain uses TRBV9 with TRBJ2-5; D possibly corresponds to TRBD2 (6 bases). The CDR3 has 13 amino acids. Trimming shortened V by 0 bases and J by 5 bases, and 8 bases separated the two germline ends. From germline, CDR1 is SGDLS and CDR2 YYNGEE. CDR3 residues: CASSVGGTETQYF. The CDR3 DNA follows: TGTGCCAGCAGCGTAGGGGGGACTGAGACCCAGTACTTC.

The chain joins TRBV5-4 to TRBJ2-2; D is ambiguous. Germline V CDR1 and CDR2: SGHNT, YYREEE (reference sequence). This CDR3 comprises 13 residues. V gave up 7 bases and J gave up 4 bases, with 11 bases separating them. CDR3: CASSTTGTGELFF. CDR3 DNA: TGTGCCAGCTCCACCACTGGCACCGGGGAGCTGTTTTTT.

This chain uses TRBV25-1 with TRBJ2-1; perhaps D is TRBD1 or TRBD2 (5 bases each). The CDR3 loop spans 16 amino acids. Germline loops: CDR1 MGHDK, CDR2 SYGVNS. Trimming left V 3 bases short and J 6 bases short, with 18 bases between. The CDR3 nucleotides read TGTGCCAGCAGTGACTCCGGGACCGCGTCCACCAATGAGCAGTTCTTC. It codes for CASSDSGTASTNEQFF.

The rearrangement links TRBV7-9 to TRBJ2-5; the D call may be TRBD1 or TRBD2 (5 bases each). The DNA end lines up better with TRBJ2-7; the J call may be wrong. The CDR3 totals 17 residues. Germline-derived CDR1 and CDR2 are SEHNR and FQNEAQ (reference sequence). The CDR3 DNA reads TGTGCCAGCAGCTTAGCTTGGCCGGGACGGCTTTGGTACGAGCAGTACTTC. Translation: CASSLAWPGRLWYEQYF.

Of note for this clone: Other DNA sequences within the sample encode an identical CDR3. V is TRBV5-1 and J is TRBJ2-5; D possibly uses TRBD1 or TRBD2 (5 bases each). V was trimmed by 4 bases and J by 3 bases, leaving 13 bases between them. From germline, CDR1 is SGHRS and CDR2 YFSETQ. The CDR3 loop spans 14 amino acids. Written as DNA, the CDR3 is TGCGCCAGCAGCCCCGGGACGGAGAAAGAGACCCAGTACTTC. It specifies CASSPGTEKETQYF.

In regard to this clone: At the DNA level, this CDR3 is encoded by other sequences in the same sample as well. The J gene is TRBJ1-6, the V gene TRBV7-9; 7 nucleotides line up with TRBD1. CDR1 is SEHNR and CDR2 is FQNEAQ in the germline V gene (reference sequence). Trimming at V came to 4 bases and at J to 7 bases, leaving 4 bases not matched to a gene. The CDR3 spans 14 residues. CDR3 amino acids: CASSSGTANSPLHF. CDR3 sequence (DNA): TGTGCCAGCAGCTCTGGGACAGCAAATTCACCCCTCCACTTT.

Written as DNA, the CDR3 is TGTGCCAGTAGTTTCGCAGGGGGAACGGACTACGAGCAGTACTTC. Translating gives CASSFAGGTDYEQYF. The chain recombines TRBV19 with TRBJ2-7; the match to TRBD1 covers 7 bases. V lost 5 bases, J lost 3 bases, and 10 bases stayed unmatched. The CDR3 runs 15 residues. The germline V gene has CDR1 LNHDA and CDR2 SQIVND (reference sequence).

Points on this clone: Other nucleotide sequences from this sample produce the same CDR3. The chain's CDR3 is CAWSRWDTQYF. CDR3 DNA sequence: TGTGCCTGGAGCCGGTGGGATACGCAGTATTTT. The chain has TRBV30 and TRBJ2-3; D uncertain. V lost 3 bases to trimming and J lost 6 bases, with 7 bases between them. The germline V gene has CDR1 GTSNPN and CDR2 SVGIG (reference sequence). The CDR3 runs 11 residues.

The CDR3 DNA is TGTGCCAGCAGTCGACAGGGAGCCGTCGGGGTGAACACTGAAGCTTTCTTT. It is translated as CASSRQGAVGVNTEAFF. The J gene is TRBJ1-1, the V gene TRBV28; the match to TRBD1 covers 7 bases. The CDR3 loop spans 17 amino acids. V dropped 5 bases and J dropped 0; count of bases not matched to a gene: 12. CDR1 and CDR2 from the germline V gene are MDHEN and SYDVKM.